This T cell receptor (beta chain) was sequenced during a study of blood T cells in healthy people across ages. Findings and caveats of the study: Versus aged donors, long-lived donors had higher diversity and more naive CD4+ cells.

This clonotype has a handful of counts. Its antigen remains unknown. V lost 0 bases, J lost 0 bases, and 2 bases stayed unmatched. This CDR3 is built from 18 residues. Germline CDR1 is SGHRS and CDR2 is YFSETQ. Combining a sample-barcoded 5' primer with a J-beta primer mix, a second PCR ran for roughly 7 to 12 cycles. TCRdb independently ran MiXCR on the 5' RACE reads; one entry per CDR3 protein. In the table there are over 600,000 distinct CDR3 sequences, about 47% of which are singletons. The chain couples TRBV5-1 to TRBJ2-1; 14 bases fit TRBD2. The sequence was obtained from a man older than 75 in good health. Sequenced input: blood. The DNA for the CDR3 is TGCGCCAGCAGCTTGGGGACTAGCGGGGGGAGCTCCTACAATGAGCAGTTCTTC. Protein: CASSLGTSGGSSYNEQFF.